The rows below give T cell receptor beta chains drawn from one sample of a study of human T cells and chemical hapten exposure. TCRdb recomputed calls from the RACE reads with MiXCR, one row per CDR3 protein. Seen here are 65,000 to 95,000 distinct CDR3 sequences, 8.5% to 9.5% observed once, and the top ten hold about 1.7%. Source material: whole blood. The receptors stem from a female donor in good health. Some clones in this sample may be carry-over from other donors' samples. The CDR3 runs from the conserved cysteine through the conserved F or W.

TRBV28,TRBJ1-2,CASSLYRREWVF
TRBV4-2,TRBJ2-3,CASSQEVDTSTDTQYF
TRBV5-1,TRBJ2-3,CASSWGLADTLTDTQYF
TRBV6-1,TRBJ2-7,CATPLKGEGEQYF
TRBV4-3,TRBJ1-5,CASSQDRQESQPQHF
TRBV28,TRBJ2-5,CASSSHVVAETQYF
TRBV6-5,TRBJ2-7,CASKLGFEQYF
TRBV12-3/TRBV12-4,TRBJ1-1,CASSGDRGTEAFF
TRBV13,TRBJ2-3,CASSPSLAGGSADTQYF
TRBV6-5,TRBJ2-6,CASSYGDRGYGANVLTF
TRBV20-1,TRBJ2-5,CSARGRETQYF
TRBV5-1,TRBJ1-2,CASSPTDSWNYGYTF
TRBV10-3,TRBJ1-2,CAISESPTGHVTF
TRBV25-1,TRBJ2-3,CASPERGGATDTQYF
TRBV5-6,TRBJ1-5,CASSLAEAGGWDQPQHF
TRBV14,TRBJ2-7,CASSHYRAGQYF
TRBV12-5,TRBJ1-6,CASDSSPGRQVSPLHF
TRBV12-3/TRBV12-4,TRBJ1-5,CASSLSFPGQGFF
TRBV18,TRBJ2-7,CASSLRSSDEQYF
TRBV6-2/TRBV6-3,TRBJ1-5,CASSPTGGLGNQPQHF
TRBV4-2,TRBJ2-7,CASSQDGTGNYEQYF
TRBV5-1,TRBJ1-2,CASTPRTANYGYTF